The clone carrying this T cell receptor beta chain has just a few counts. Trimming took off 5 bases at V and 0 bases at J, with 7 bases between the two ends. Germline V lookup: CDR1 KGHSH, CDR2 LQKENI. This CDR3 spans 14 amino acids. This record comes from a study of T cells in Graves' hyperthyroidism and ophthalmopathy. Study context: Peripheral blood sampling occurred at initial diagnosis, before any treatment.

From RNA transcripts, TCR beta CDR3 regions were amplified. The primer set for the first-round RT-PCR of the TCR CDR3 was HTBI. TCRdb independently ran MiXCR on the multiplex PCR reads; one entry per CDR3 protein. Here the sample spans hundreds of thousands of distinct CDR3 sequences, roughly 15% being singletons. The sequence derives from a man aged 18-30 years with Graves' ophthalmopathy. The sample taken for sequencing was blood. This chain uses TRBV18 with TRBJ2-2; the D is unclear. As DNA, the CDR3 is TGTGCCAGCTCAGAGAACACGAACACCGGGGAGCTGTTTTTT. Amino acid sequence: CASSENTNTGELFF.